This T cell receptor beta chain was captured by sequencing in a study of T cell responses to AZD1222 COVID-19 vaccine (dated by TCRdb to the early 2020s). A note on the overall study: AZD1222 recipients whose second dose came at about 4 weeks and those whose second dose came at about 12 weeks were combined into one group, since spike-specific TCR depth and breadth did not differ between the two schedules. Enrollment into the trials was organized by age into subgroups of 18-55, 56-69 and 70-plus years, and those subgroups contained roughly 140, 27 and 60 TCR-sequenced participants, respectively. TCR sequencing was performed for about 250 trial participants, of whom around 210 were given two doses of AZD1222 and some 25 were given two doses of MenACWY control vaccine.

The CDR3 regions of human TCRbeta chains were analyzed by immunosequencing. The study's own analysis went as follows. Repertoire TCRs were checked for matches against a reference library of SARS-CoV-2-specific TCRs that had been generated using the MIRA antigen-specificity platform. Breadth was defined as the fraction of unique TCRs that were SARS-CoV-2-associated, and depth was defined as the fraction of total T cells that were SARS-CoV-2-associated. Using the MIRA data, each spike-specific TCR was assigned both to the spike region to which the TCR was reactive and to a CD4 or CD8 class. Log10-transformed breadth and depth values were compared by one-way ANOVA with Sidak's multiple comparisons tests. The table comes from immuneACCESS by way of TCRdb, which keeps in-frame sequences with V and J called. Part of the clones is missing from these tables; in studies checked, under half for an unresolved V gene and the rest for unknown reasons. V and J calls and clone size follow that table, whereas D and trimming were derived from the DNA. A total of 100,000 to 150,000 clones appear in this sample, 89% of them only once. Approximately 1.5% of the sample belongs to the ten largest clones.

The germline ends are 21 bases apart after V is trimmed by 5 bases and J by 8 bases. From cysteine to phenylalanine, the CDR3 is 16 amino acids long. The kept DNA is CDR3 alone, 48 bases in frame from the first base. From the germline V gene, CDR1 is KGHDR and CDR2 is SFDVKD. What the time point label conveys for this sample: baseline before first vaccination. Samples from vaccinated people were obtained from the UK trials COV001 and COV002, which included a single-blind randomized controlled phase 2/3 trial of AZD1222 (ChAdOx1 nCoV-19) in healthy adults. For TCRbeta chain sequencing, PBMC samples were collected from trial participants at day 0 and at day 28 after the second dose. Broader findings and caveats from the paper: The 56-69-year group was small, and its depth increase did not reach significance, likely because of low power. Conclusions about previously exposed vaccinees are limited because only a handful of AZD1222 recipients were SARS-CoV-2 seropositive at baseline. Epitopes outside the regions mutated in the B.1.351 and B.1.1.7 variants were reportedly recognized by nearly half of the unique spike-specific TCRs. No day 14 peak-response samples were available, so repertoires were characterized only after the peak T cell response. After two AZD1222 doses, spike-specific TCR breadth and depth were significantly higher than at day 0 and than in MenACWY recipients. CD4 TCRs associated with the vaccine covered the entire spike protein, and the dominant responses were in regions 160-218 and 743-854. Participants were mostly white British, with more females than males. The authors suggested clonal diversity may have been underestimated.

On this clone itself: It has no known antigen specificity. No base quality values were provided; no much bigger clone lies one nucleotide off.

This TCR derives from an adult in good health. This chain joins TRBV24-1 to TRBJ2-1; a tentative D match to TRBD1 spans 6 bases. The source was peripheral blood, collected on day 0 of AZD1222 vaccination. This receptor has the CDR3 CATSASNRALTDEQFF. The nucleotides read TGTGCCACCAGTGCCTCGAACAGGGCCCTTACGGATGAGCAGTTCTTC.